This TCR beta chain was sequenced during a study of OX40 agonist ivuxolimab in advanced cancers. At the level of the study: Cohort: 80% to 85% men, mean age 60, aged about 23 to 79. Partial responses were observed in three patients, of whom one had hepatocellular carcinoma and two had cutaneous melanoma. Study conclusions and caveats: By week 6 at 0.1 to 3.0 mg/kg, blood CD4+ and CD8+ T cells had expanded clonally.

CDR1 is DFQATT, CDR2 SNEGSKA, per germline (reference sequence). V shed 3 bases and J shed 5 bases, with 5 bases lying between them. The CDR3 runs to 10 residues. Libraries were prepared by immunoSEQ multiplex PCR; TCRdb keeps only in-frame clonotypes and omits some of them. The table lists tens of thousands of clones, almost 90% of them singletons. Note on this clone: Its antigen remains unidentified.

The sequences come from CD4+ or CD8+ T cells sorted from blood, collected in a trial of the OX40 agonist ivuxolimab. This receptor was obtained from an adult with an advanced solid tumor such as melanoma, head and neck, liver or kidney cancer. The chain employs TRBV20-1 and TRBJ2-7; D uncertain. CDR3 sequence: CSARIHEQYF. CDR3 nucleotide sequence: TGCAGTGCTAGGATCCACGAGCAGTACTTC.